Here is one T cell receptor beta chain with its context. The antigen remains undetermined. The CDR3 covers 15 residues. Germline V CDR1 and CDR2: MNHNS, SASEGT. V trimming: 8 bases; J trimming: 7 bases; junction bases outside the gene matches: 11. These data come from a study of cytomegalovirus exposure and HLA in healthy donors. Study conclusions and caveats: V- and J-gene trimming in TCR beta was tied to a missense DCLRE1C variant by an analysis performed later. In an earlier analysis, most TCR beta V segments were productive about 87% or about 30% of the time. One cluster of highly shared sequence variants probably arose as a sequencing artifact. In a later analysis, productive TCRs from donors in an Asian-associated ancestry cluster reportedly carried fewer N-insertions than the cohort mean.

Primers for the PCR totalled 60 Vbeta and 13 Jbeta. Repertoires were generated with immunoSEQ multiplex PCR, while TCRdb's copy carries only in-frame clones and drops some. The data show 130,000 to 150,000 clones, with almost 80% seen just once and about 6.7% held by the top ten. The sample comprised PBMCs. The V and J genes are TRBV6-1 and TRBJ2-1; TRBD1 matches at 10 bases. This TCR was recovered from a woman in her 40s in good health and CMV-seropositive. In DNA form, the CDR3 reads TGTGCCAGCTTCGAAGGGGACAGGGGAAAAAATGAGCAGTTCTTC. Its protein product is CASFEGDRGKNEQFF.